Listed below are T cell receptor beta chains from one sample, sequenced in a study of vaccination effects on CD4 cells after COVID-19. Clones were sequenced by immunoSEQ multiplex PCR, and TCRdb holds only the in-frame ones, with some missing. The table includes 13,000 to 15,000 clones, 72% detected once. These TCRs' antigens remain unknown. The sample consisted of CD4+ T cells from PBMCs cultured with SARS-CoV-2 spike peptides, taken after COVID-19 vaccination. These receptors came from a human donor who received a COVID-19 vaccine. The CDR3 runs from the conserved cysteine through the conserved F or W. Fields, in order: clone size, J gene, D gene, V gene, CDR3 length, CDR3 protein, CDR3 DNA. The D gene is left open where the match is weak. Some rows mark clone size as missing; the rest say once, few, many or name a class of expanded clone.

>.|TRBJ2-4|.|TRBV2|14
CASSEWGAKNIQYF
TGTGCCAGCAGTGAATGGGGGGCCAAAAACATTCAGTACTTC
>.|TRBJ1-2|.|TRBV4-1|16
CASSERSAGPNYGYTF
TGCGCCAGCAGCGAAAGGTCCGCAGGGCCTAACTATGGCTACACCTTC
>.|TRBJ1-6|TRBD1|TRBV11-3|15
CASSGDSPYNSPLHF
TGTGCCAGCAGCGGGGACAGTCCCTATAATTCACCCCTCCACTTT
>.|TRBJ1-5|TRBD1|TRBV3-1/TRBV3-2|15
CASSRRSGGNQPQHF
TGTGCCAGCAGCCGACGATCAGGGGGGAATCAGCCCCAGCATTTT
>.|TRBJ1-2|.|TRBV6-5|13
CASSSGVVFGYTF
TGTGCCAGCAGCTCCGGGGTTGTTTTCGGCTACACCTTC
>few|TRBJ1-1|.|TRBV28|12
CASSLRHSEAFF
TGTGCCAGCAGTTTAAGGCATAGTGAAGCTTTCTTT
>.|TRBJ2-1|.|TRBV4-3|16
CASSQNSLSSYNEQFF
TGCGCCAGCAGCCAAAACTCCTTAAGCTCCTACAATGAGCAGTTCTTC
>medium-sized|TRBJ2-3|.|TRBV5-1|14
CASSLEGVTDTQYF
TGCGCCAGCAGCTTGGAGGGAGTAACAGATACGCAGTATTTT
>.|TRBJ2-3|.|TRBV14|15
CASSQEGWGGDTQYF
TGTGCCAGCAGCCAAGAAGGGTGGGGAGGAGATACGCAGTATTTT
>few|TRBJ2-5|TRBD1|TRBV7-9|16
CASSLDGQGARETQYF
TGTGCCAGCAGCTTAGATGGACAGGGGGCCAGAGAGACCCAGTACTTC
>.|TRBJ2-5|TRBD2|TRBV6-5|15
CASLTIRGGTETQYF
TGTGCCAGTTTAACTATCCGGGGGGGGACAGAGACCCAGTACTTC
>.|TRBJ2-3|.|TRBV27|15
CASTPTPDRADTQYF
TGTGCCAGCACCCCAACCCCTGACAGAGCGGATACGCAGTATTTT
>.|TRBJ2-3|.|TRBV5-6|18
CASMSTGGAGTGLDTQYF
TGTGCCAGCATGTCAACGGGGGGCGCCGGGACGGGGTTGGATACGCAGTATTTT
>.|TRBJ1-2|.|TRBV7-2|11
CASSSTYGYTF
TGTGCCAGCAGTTCCACATATGGCTACACCTTC
>once|TRBJ2-4|TRBD2|TRBV4-2|18
CASSQNPGTSAAKNIQYF
TGTGCCAGCAGCCAAAATCCTGGGACTAGCGCCGCCAAAAACATTCAGTACTTC
>.|TRBJ2-3|.|TRBV5-4|15
CASSLESTSTDTQYF
TGTGCCAGCAGCTTGGAGAGTACAAGCACAGATACGCAGTATTTT
>.|TRBJ1-3|TRBD1|TRBV19|15
CASSLTGGSGNTIYF
TGTGCCAGTAGTTTGACAGGGGGCTCTGGAAACACCATATATTTT
>.|TRBJ2-1|.|TRBV7-9|11
CASTDSSTEFF
TGTGCCAGCACCGATAGCTCGACGGAGTTCTTC
>.|TRBJ2-3|TRBD2|TRBV3-1/TRBV3-2|15
CASSLRRGAGDTQYF
TGTGCCAGCAGCCTAAGGCGGGGGGCCGGAGATACGCAGTATTTT
>once|TRBJ2-1|TRBD1|TRBV10-3|12
CAISRQGNEQFF
TGTGCCATCAGTAGACAGGGTAATGAGCAGTTCTTC
>.|TRBJ1-5|.|TRBV2|15
CASRGIKGSNQPQHF
TGTGCCAGCAGAGGGATTAAAGGGAGCAATCAGCCCCAGCATTTT
>few|TRBJ1-2|.|TRBV6-5|13
CASSHGWGSGYTF
TGTGCCAGCAGCCACGGATGGGGTTCTGGCTACACCTTC
>.|TRBJ1-6|.|TRBV5-1|14
CASSPREGNSPLHF
TGCGCCAGCAGCCCGCGGGAGGGAAATTCACCCCTCCACTTT